Listed here are 23 T cell receptor beta chains from one sample, sequenced in a study of low-dose radiotherapy and immunotherapy resistance in tumors. cDNA synthesis used a TRAV/TRBV-specific primer set for both chains. A constant-region primer paired with the V-primer adapter amplified TCRs over approximately 18 PCR cycles. TCRdb reprocessed the reads with MiXCR, giving one entry per CDR3 protein. The table records around 14,000 distinct CDR3 sequences, roughly half of them present only once. These receptors were collected from a human donor with advanced metastatic prostate, ovarian, gallbladder or colorectal cancer (not recorded which). This table probably holds off-target reads from a library built for another chain.

The rearrangement links TRBV20-1 to TRBJ2-2; TRBD2 matches at 13 bases. Germline V lookup: CDR1 DFQATT, CDR2 SNEGSKA (reference sequence). Germline trimming cut 6 bases from V and 0 bases from J; bases unmatched to any gene: 10. This CDR3 region has 18 residues. This CDR3 is CSARTGTSGMANTGELFF. CDR3 nucleotide sequence: TGCAGTGCCAGAACCGGGACTAGCGGGATGGCGAACACCGGGGAGCTGTTTTTT.

This clonotype occurred a few times. The genes are TRBV29-1 and TRBJ1-1; perhaps TRBD1 as D (6 bases). Germline lookup yields CDR1 SQVTM and CDR2 ANQGSEA. The CDR3 is 14 amino acids. The ends were cut back, 4 bases at V and 4 bases at J, with 16 bases in the middle. The CDR3 DNA reads TGCAGCGTTGGGACAGCCTCTGGAGGCACTGAAGCTTTCTTT. Its protein is CSVGTASGGTEAFF.

The chain carries TRBV2 and TRBJ2-3; either TRBD1 or TRBD2 may fit D (6 bases each). Germline V gene lookup returns CDR1 SNHLY and CDR2 FYNNEI. Deletions cut 8 bases from V and 2 bases from J, with 17 bases between. The CDR3 runs 15 residues. CDR3 in amino acids: CASSSVGGPTDTQYF. The CDR3, as DNA: TGTGCCAGCTCATCCGTGGGGGGCCCCACAGATACGCAGTATTTT.

The J gene is TRBJ2-7, the V gene TRBV18, with 9 bases identical to TRBD1. The junction had 9 bases not matched to a gene; V was cut back by 9 bases and J by 6 bases. The CDR3 is 13 residues long. In germline, CDR1 is KGHSH, CDR2 LQKENI. The CDR3 nucleotides read TGTGCCAGTGCCGTAAAGGACAGGGGCGAGCAGTACTTC. Translated: CASAVKDRGEQYF.

The chain couples TRBV10-3 to TRBJ2-7; no clear D gene. V lost 3 bases and J lost 2, with 8 bases in between. Germline values: CDR1 ENHRY, CDR2 SYGVKD. This CDR3 contains 13 residues. CDR3 amino acids: CAISDRSTYEQYF. CDR3 in DNA: TGTGCCATCAGTGACAGGTCGACCTACGAGCAGTACTTC.

The chain couples TRBV6-1 to TRBJ2-2; D is perhaps TRBD1 (5 bases). The V end lost 9 bases, the J end lost 4 bases, and 9 bases lay between the germline ends. Germline V gene data show CDR1 as MNHNS and CDR2 as SASEGT. The length of the CDR3 is 12 residues. The CDR3 sequence: CASLQGTGELFF. The CDR3 DNA is TGTGCCAGTCTTCAGGGCACCGGGGAGCTGTTTTTT.

CDR3 DNA sequence: TGTGCCAGCAGCTTAGAACTGTTAGGGGCCAACGTCCTGACTTTC. It encodes CASSLELLGANVLTF. The chain employs TRBV7-8 and TRBJ2-6; no firm D call. This CDR3 is built from 15 residues. The germline gives CDR1 SGHVS, CDR2 FQNEAQ. V dropped 1 base and J dropped 4 bases, with 8 bases sitting between them.

This rearrangement joins TRBV28 to TRBJ2-2; D remains unclear. Trimming pared 4 bases from V and 3 bases from J, leaving 15 bases between. Germline V gene sequence: CDR1 MDHEN, CDR2 SYDVKM. The CDR3 length is 16 residues. CDR3 region: CASSSLWASDTGELFF. As DNA, the CDR3 is TGTGCCAGCAGTTCCCTTTGGGCCAGTGACACCGGGGAGCTGTTTTTT.

The V gene is TRBV28, the J gene TRBJ2-5; the D gene is possibly TRBD1 (5 bases). The CDR3 has 14 residues. V lost 3 bases to trimming and J lost 5 bases, with 13 bases between them. The germline CDR1 and CDR2 sequences are MDHEN and SYDVKM. The CDR3 DNA sequence: TGTGCCAGCAGTTTCGGCGCAGGGTGGGAGACCCAGTACTTC. It encodes CASSFGAGWETQYF.

V gene TRBV4-1 combines with J gene TRBJ2-3, with a tentative D call TRBD1 (5 bases). The CDR3 consists of 16 residues. Germline CDR1 is MGHRA and CDR2 is YSYEKL. V lost 0 bases and J lost 3, with 13 bases in between. The CDR3 nucleotides are TGCGCCAGCAGCCAAGAGCTGTCAGGGCTTACAGATACGCAGTATTTT. Translated, it gives CASSQELSGLTDTQYF.

The chain carries TRBV3-1 and TRBJ2-5; D not certain. Germline V lookup: CDR1 LGHDT, CDR2 YNNKEL (reference sequence). CDR3 length equals 11 residues. V was shortened by 2 bases and J by 4 bases, with 2 bases between the two germline ends. Here the CDR3 reads CASSQIETQYF. The CDR3 DNA sequence: TGTGCCAGCAGCCAAATAGAGACCCAGTACTTC.

The rearrangement links TRBV28 to TRBJ1-1, with 9 bases matching TRBD1. Trimming cost V 9 bases and J 0 bases; bases outside gene matches: 8. The germline V gene encodes CDR1 MDHEN and CDR2 SYDVKM. The CDR3 totals 15 residues. In DNA form, the CDR3 reads TGTGCCAGTACTGAGACAGGGGGGATGAACACTGAAGCTTTCTTT. Residues: CASTETGGMNTEAFF.

The V and J genes are TRBV5-6 and TRBJ2-5; D gene ambiguous. In germline, CDR1 is SGHDT, CDR2 YYEEEE. The CDR3 consists of 13 residues. Trimming took 4 bases from V and 4 from J, leaving 11 bases between them. The CDR3 loop is CASSPDPGETQYF. CDR3 in DNA: TGTGCCAGCAGCCCCGACCCGGGAGAGACCCAGTACTTC.

This clonotype was recorded only once. This chain joins TRBV4-1 and TRBJ1-5; 8 bases are a match to TRBD1. The length of the CDR3 is 14 residues. In germline, CDR1 is MGHRA, CDR2 YSYEKL. The V and J ends lost 5 bases and 5 bases, in that order; junction bases with no gene match: 5. The CDR3: CASSAGTGYQPQHF. CDR3 sequence (DNA): TGCGCCAGCAGCGCCGGGACAGGATATCAGCCCCAGCATTTT.

Note on this clonotype: The junction and the germline gene differ at one end; a read error may be behind it. The gene calls are TRBV13 and TRBJ1-1, with D perhaps TRBD1 (5 bases). Germline V CDR1 and CDR2: PRHDT, FYEKMQ (reference sequence). The CDR3 loop spans 14 amino acids. The CDR3 loop reads CANGALSGTYKYIF. The CDR3 coding sequence is TGTGCAAATGGGGCCCTCTCAGGAACCTACAAATACATCTTT.

The CDR3 spells CASSEAVRRGTQYF. CDR3 bases: TGTGCCAGCAGTGAAGCTGTTCGGCGCGGGACCCAGTACTTC. The rearrangement uses TRBV2 and TRBJ2-5; D uncertain. Trimming cost V 0 bases and J 7 bases, with 12 bases left between them. This CDR3 spans 14 amino acids. Germline CDR1 reads SNHLY; CDR2 reads FYNNEI.

The sample holds a few counts of this clonotype. The chain employs TRBV11-1 and TRBJ2-5; D gene unclear. Trimming left V 5 bases short and J 3 bases short, with 10 bases between. The CDR3 has 13 amino acids. The germline gives CDR1 SGHAT, CDR2 FQDESV (reference sequence). CDR3 in amino acids: CASSRSEKETQYF. CDR3 nucleotide sequence: TGTGCCAGCAGCCGTTCAGAAAAAGAGACCCAGTACTTC.

This clonotype occurred a few times. The chain has TRBV5-1 and TRBJ2-3; D remains ambiguous. V was cut by 7 bases and J by 3 bases, with 9 bases left in between. Germline V CDR1 and CDR2: SGHRS, YFSETQ. The CDR3 is made up of 12 amino acids. The CDR3: CASFRRTDTQYF. The CDR3 DNA sequence: TGCGCCAGCTTCAGACGAACAGATACGCAGTATTTT.

This sequence joins TRBV6-5 and TRBJ1-1, with D possibly TRBD1 on 6 matching bases. In germline, CDR1 is MNHEY, CDR2 SVGAGI. The CDR3 is 15 residues long. V lost 6 bases and J 7 bases, leaving 21 bases between the germline ends. In nucleotides, the CDR3 is TGTGCCAGCAGGGCCGGGACAAGCCCAGCCGGTGAAGCTTTCTTT. It is translated as CASRAGTSPAGEAFF.

The V call is TRBV7-3, the J call TRBJ2-1, with TRBD2 as a possible D gene (6 bases). The CDR3 has 15 amino acids. V shed 5 bases and J shed 2 bases, with 13 bases lying between them. CDR1 is SGHTA and CDR2 is FQGTGA in the germline V gene. CDR3 in amino acids: CASSGGRGTYNEQFF. In nucleotides, the CDR3 is TGTGCCAGCAGCGGGGGTCGGGGGACCTACAATGAGCAGTTCTTC.

This sequence joins TRBV28 and TRBJ1-3; 8 nucleotides agree with TRBD1. This CDR3 region has 14 residues. Unmatched junction bases numbered 6, after V lost 7 bases and J lost 4 bases. Germline values: CDR1 MDHEN, CDR2 SYDVKM. This CDR3 reads CASKDDRGGNTIYF. CDR3 coding DNA: TGTGCCAGCAAAGACGACAGGGGAGGAAACACCATATATTTT.

This clonotype was detected a few times. The chain joins TRBV18 to TRBJ2-1; 12 positions agree with TRBD2. The junction had 6 bases not matched to a gene; V was cut back by 1 base and J by 8 bases. CDR1 and CDR2 (germline): KGHSH, LQKENI. The CDR3 extends over 16 amino acids. The CDR3 here is CASSPRTSGNTHEQFF. In DNA form, the CDR3 reads TGTGCCAGCTCACCACGGACTAGCGGGAATACCCATGAGCAGTTCTTC.

The chain is built from TRBV7-2 and TRBJ1-2; tentative D call: TRBD1 (6 bases). This CDR3 spans 13 amino acids. V was pared by 6 bases and J by 2 bases, with 10 bases between. CDR1 and CDR2 from the germline V gene are SGHTA and FQGNSA. The CDR3 here is CASSPDRNYGYTF. The DNA for the CDR3 is TGTGCCAGCAGTCCGGACAGAAACTATGGCTACACCTTC.